Shown below are 26 T cell receptor beta chains from a single sample sequenced in a study of shared clonotypes between healthy human individuals. Sequencing was performed with immunoSEQ multiplex PCR; in TCRdb, only in-frame clones are kept and a portion is missing. The profile shows more than 2,000,000 clones, just over 90% of them singletons. Sequencing was carried out using naive CD4+ T cells sorted from blood. The sample's subset: CD45RA+ positively selected. The receptors derive from a man between 18 and 29 years old in good health.

The chain employs TRBV7-3 and TRBJ2-3; TRBD1 matches at 7 bases. The CDR3 has 16 amino acids. The V and J ends lost 5 bases and 0 bases, in that order; junction bases with no gene match: 8. Per the germline V gene, CDR1 is SGHTA and CDR2 is FQGTGA. The CDR3 DNA reads TGTGCCAGCAGCAAAGAAAGACAGGGTAGCACAGATACGCAGTATTTT. It translates to CASSKERQGSTDTQYF.

This clone was found once. This sequence joins TRBV6-5 and TRBJ1-1; 9 nucleotides align to TRBD1. Germline trimming cut 6 bases from V and 1 base from J; bases unmatched to any gene: 3. Germline CDR1 MNHEY, CDR2 SVGAGI. This CDR3 is built from 14 residues. CDR3 sequence reads: CASRRQGGNTEAFF. CDR3 bases: TGTGCCAGCAGACGACAGGGGGGGAACACTGAAGCTTTCTTT.

This chain joins TRBV18 and TRBJ1-1, with D possibly TRBD1 on 6 matching bases. CDR3 length equals 13 residues. The germline gives CDR1 KGHSH, CDR2 LQKENI. V lost 2 bases, J lost 5 bases, and 9 bases lay in between. CDR3 amino acids: CASSPAGVTEAFF. CDR3 DNA sequence: TGTGCCAGCTCACCAGCAGGGGTAACTGAAGCTTTCTTT. Looking up the rest from reference TRBV18 and TRBJ1-1 gives the full variable domain: NAGVMQNPRHLVRRRGQEARLRCSPMKGHSHVYWYRQLPEEGLKFMVYLQKENIIDESGMPKERFSAEFPKEGPSILRIQQVVRGDSAAYFCASSPAGVTEAFFGQGTRLTVV.

The chain links TRBV6-1 to TRBJ2-7; the match to TRBD1 covers 9 bases. V trimming: 7 bases; J trimming: 0 bases; junction bases outside the gene matches: 7. The CDR3 covers 15 residues. The V gene's germline CDR1 is MNHNS and CDR2 SASEGT. CDR3 in amino acids: CASKMGQGSSYEQYF. The CDR3 coding sequence is TGTGCCAGCAAGATGGGACAGGGCAGCTCCTACGAGCAGTACTTC.

This chain uses TRBV10-2 with TRBJ1-5; D is unresolved. The V end was cut by 3 bases, the J end by 4 bases, with 13 bases between. CDR3 length: 15 amino acids. Germline V lookup: CDR1 WSHSY, CDR2 SAAADI. The CDR3 bases are TGCGCCAGCAGTGACCGGACCCGGGGAAATCAGCCCCAGCATTTT. Amino acids: CASSDRTRGNQPQHF.

The J gene is TRBJ1-2, the V gene TRBV6-5, with D maybe TRBD1 (6 bases). Per the germline V gene, CDR1 is MNHEY and CDR2 is SVGAGI. Trimming removed 6 bases from V and 7 bases from J, with 21 bases in between. The CDR3 totals 15 residues. For the CDR3, the DNA is TGTGCCAGCAGGGCACTAGGGGGTCGGATTATTGGCTACACCTTC. It specifies CASRALGGRIIGYTF.

V is TRBV6-5 and J is TRBJ2-3; D is possibly TRBD1 or TRBD2 (5 bases each). Germline V CDR1 and CDR2: MNHEY, SVGAGI. V lost 2 bases and J 2 bases, leaving 11 bases between the germline ends. This CDR3 comprises 15 residues. This CDR3 is CASSYVGTNTDTQYF. The CDR3 DNA sequence: TGTGCCAGCAGTTACGTCGGGACCAACACAGATACGCAGTATTTT.

As DNA, the CDR3 is TGTGCCAGCAGCTGGGGACAGGGAAACTACGAGCAGTACTTC. Amino acid sequence: CASSWGQGNYEQYF. The chain joins TRBV11-2 to TRBJ2-7, with 9 positions matching TRBD1. V lost 4 bases and J lost 3; bases outside the gene matches: 4. Germline V gene lookup returns CDR1 SGHAT and CDR2 FQNNGV. The CDR3 totals 14 residues.

On this clone: The sample contains more than one DNA sequence encoding this CDR3. The V call is TRBV5-1, the J call TRBJ2-7; 10 positions agree with TRBD1. CDR1 and CDR2 (germline): SGHRS, YFSETQ. V was pared by 4 bases and J by 3 bases, with 7 bases of the junction left unmatched. The CDR3 loop spans 15 amino acids. CDR3 amino acids: CASSLEGQGIYEQYF. CDR3 nucleotides: TGCGCCAGCAGCCTGGAGGGACAGGGGATCTACGAGCAGTACTTC.

CDR3 region: CASSRSGGEQFF. CDR3 sequence (DNA): TGTGCCAGCAGCCGTAGCGGTGGGGAGCAGTTCTTC. V is TRBV7-2 and J is TRBJ2-1; tentatively, D is TRBD2 (6 bases). The CDR3 runs to 12 residues. Trimming cost V 5 bases and J 10 bases, with 12 bases left between them. The germline V gene has CDR1 SGHTA and CDR2 FQGNSA.

The chain combines TRBV10-3 with TRBJ2-7; D might be TRBD1 or TRBD2, each matching 6 bases. Germline V lookup: CDR1 ENHRY, CDR2 SYGVKD. V dropped 6 bases and J dropped 6 bases, with 15 bases sitting between them. This CDR3 is 13 amino acids long. DNA of the CDR3: TGTGCCATCAGGACCCAACAGGGAGGCGAGCAGTACTTC. Residues: CAIRTQQGGEQYF.

With respect to this clone: Other DNA sequences from this sample encode an identical CDR3 as well. CDR3 loop: CASSPMTGANYGYTF. In nucleotides, the CDR3 is TGTGCCAGCAGCCCAATGACAGGGGCTAACTATGGCTACACCTTC. The chain carries TRBV14 and TRBJ1-2, with 8 bases fitting TRBD1. CDR3 length equals 15 residues. The germline gives CDR1 SGHDN, CDR2 FVKESK. V lost 4 bases and J lost 0; bases outside the gene matches: 4.

The rearrangement links TRBV28 to TRBJ1-2; TRBD1 agrees at 10 bases. CDR1 and CDR2 from the germline V gene are MDHEN and SYDVKM. Trimming took 6 bases from V and 8 from J; bases not matched to a gene: 18. The CDR3 consists of 17 residues. The CDR3 sequence: CASRRQGASLSIGGYTF. As DNA, the CDR3 is TGTGCCAGCAGGCGACAGGGGGCAAGTCTATCTATTGGGGGCTACACCTTC.

The chain employs TRBV19 and TRBJ1-4; D perhaps matches TRBD1 (6 bases). CDR3 size: 16 residues. The V gene's germline CDR1 is LNHDA and CDR2 SQIVND (reference sequence). The V end was cut by 7 bases, the J end by 4 bases, with 19 bases between. The CDR3 DNA is TGTGCCAGTACCGCAGTCGACAGGAGCCTTAATGAAAAACTGTTTTTT. Its translation is CASTAVDRSLNEKLFF.

This chain uses TRBV20-1 with TRBJ2-7, with D hard to call. The CDR3 totals 11 residues. V lost 1 base to trimming and J lost 7 bases, with 8 bases between them. Germline CDR1 and CDR2: DFQATT and SNEGSKA (reference sequence). The CDR3 nucleotides are TGCAGTGCTAGAGTTGTTGGGGAGCAGTACTTC. Translated, it gives CSARVVGEQYF.

The chain combines TRBV7-9 with TRBJ2-1, with TRBD1 identical over 7 bases. Germline-derived CDR1 and CDR2 are SEHNR and FQNEAQ (reference sequence). V dropped 4 bases and J dropped 1; count of bases not matched to a gene: 7. The CDR3 totals 16 residues. Here the CDR3 DNA reads TGTGCCAGCAGCTATTCGGCAGGGGGTTCCTACAATGAGCAGTTCTTC. It is translated as CASSYSAGGSYNEQFF.

J is TRBJ2-6 and V is TRBV6-5; D gene ambiguous. This CDR3 spans 12 amino acids. The V gene lost 1 base and the J gene lost 12 bases, with 7 bases spanning the gap. The germline V gene encodes CDR1 MNHEY and CDR2 SVGAGI. The CDR3 here is CASSYLAGVLTF. The CDR3 nucleotides read TGTGCCAGCAGTTACTTAGCAGGCGTCCTGACTTTC.

This chain uses TRBV9 with TRBJ2-7; possible D gene TRBD1, 6 bases. This CDR3 is built from 15 residues. From germline, CDR1 is SGDLS and CDR2 YYNGEE. The V and J ends lost 2 bases and 0 bases respectively, with 12 bases between them. Written as DNA, the CDR3 is TGTGCCAGCAGCGTTCCGGACAGTCACTCCTACGAGCAGTACTTC. It encodes CASSVPDSHSYEQYF.

The V call is TRBV28, the J call TRBJ2-5, with a weak D call TRBD1 (6 bases). The V gene's germline CDR1 is MDHEN and CDR2 SYDVKM. V was pared by 5 bases and J by 4 bases, with 17 bases between. CDR3 length: 15 residues. CDR3 bases: TGTGCCAGCAGTGGAGGACAGACCCTTCGAGAGACCCAGTACTTC. Protein: CASSGGQTLRETQYF.

The rearrangement joins TRBV9 to TRBJ1-1; 7 bases are a match to TRBD1. V trimming: 3 bases; J trimming: 2 bases; junction bases outside the gene matches: 4. The CDR3 totals 14 residues. Germline CDR1 reads SGDLS; CDR2 reads YYNGEE. The CDR3: CASSARGFNTEAFF. The DNA of the CDR3 is TGTGCCAGCAGCGCCAGGGGGTTCAACACTGAAGCTTTCTTT.

The rearrangement joins TRBV7-2 to TRBJ2-7, with 11 bases lining up with TRBD1. J was trimmed by 5 bases and V by 5 bases; bases with no gene match: 8. CDR3 length: 15 residues. Germline CDR1 is SGHTA and CDR2 is FQGNSA. The CDR3 coding sequence is TGTGCCAGCAGCGGAGGGACAGGGGGTTTCCACGAGCAGTACTTC. Encoded protein: CASSGGTGGFHEQYF.

This clone was counted once. The rearrangement uses TRBV19 and TRBJ1-2; D possibly corresponds to TRBD1 (6 bases). V lost 2 bases to trimming and J lost 4 bases, with 17 bases between them. The V gene's germline CDR1 is LNHDA and CDR2 SQIVND (reference sequence). This CDR3 is 16 amino acids long. CDR3 in DNA: TGTGCCAGTAGTATAAAGATTGCGGGGGCGGGCTATGGCTACACCTTC. Translated, it gives CASSIKIAGAGYGYTF.

The chain uses TRBV29-1 and TRBJ2-3; 8 bases fit TRBD1. The CDR3 totals 15 residues. Germline CDR1 is SQVTM and CDR2 is ANQGSEA. Trimming cost V 5 bases and J 1 base; bases outside gene matches: 8. Here the CDR3 reads CSVSSETGGTDTQYF. CDR3 coding DNA: TGCAGCGTTTCTTCGGAGACAGGGGGCACAGATACGCAGTATTTT.

V and J are TRBV7-2 and TRBJ2-1, with D possibly TRBD1 on 6 matching bases. Trimming took off 5 bases at V and 0 bases at J, with 14 bases between the two ends. The CDR3 is 16 amino acids. Germline V gives CDR1 SGHTA, CDR2 FQGNSA. CDR3 coding DNA: TGTGCCAGCAGCAGGCAACAGGGTAGCTCCTACAATGAGCAGTTCTTC. Protein product: CASSRQQGSSYNEQFF.

The gene calls are TRBV5-1 and TRBJ2-5; no clear D gene. This CDR3 has 16 amino acids. Looked up from germline, CDR1 is SGHRS and CDR2 is YFSETQ. V lost 2 bases to trimming and J lost 5 bases, with 19 bases between them. CDR3 nucleotide sequence: TGCGCCAGCAGCTTCGATGGGTTTTTTAGTATGGAGACCCAGTACTTC. The encoded protein is CASSFDGFFSMETQYF.

V and J are TRBV11-3 and TRBJ2-2; no reliable D call. Germline CDR1 and CDR2: SGHNT and YENEEA. This CDR3 is 16 amino acids long. V lost 5 bases and J 1 base, leaving 14 bases between the germline ends. CDR3 sequence reads: CASSPGPGENTGELFF. As DNA, the CDR3 is TGTGCCAGCAGCCCAGGTCCGGGTGAGAACACCGGGGAGCTGTTTTTT.